These 31 T cell receptor beta chains were all obtained from the same sample, sequenced in a study of T cell repertoires in cytomegalovirus infection. MiXCR, run by TCRdb on the reads, gives a single entry per CDR3 protein. This table holds 750,000 to 950,000 distinct CDR3 sequences, 29% found once. No antigen has been identified for these receptors. The material was cultured CD8+ T cells from PBMCs, obtained from culture after CMV antigen stimulation. These receptors all come from a human donor in good health (CMV status not recorded). Some clones in this sample may be carry-over from other donors' samples.

This clonotype was counted many times. This rearrangement joins TRBV7-2 to TRBJ2-3; D remains ambiguous. Germline lookup yields CDR1 SGHTA and CDR2 FQGNSA. The CDR3 covers 14 residues. Trimming took 2 bases from V and 0 from J, leaving 6 bases between them. The CDR3 DNA reads TGTGCCAGCAGCTTATACGGTAGCACAGATACGCAGTATTTT. The encoded protein is CASSLYGSTDTQYF.

CDR3 sequence: CASSLLCNEQFF. CDR3 DNA sequence: TGTGCCAGCAGCTTACTGTGCAATGAGCAGTTCTTC. The chain has TRBV7-3 and TRBJ2-1; D unresolved. CDR3 length: 12 residues. Germline-derived CDR1 and CDR2 are SGHTA and FQGTGA. V was shortened by 2 bases and J by 6 bases, with 5 bases between the two germline ends.

This chain connects TRBV12-5 to TRBJ2-2; D is unclear. V was shortened by 2 bases and J by 6 bases, with 19 bases between the two germline ends. The CDR3 has 17 amino acids. Germline loops: CDR1 LGHNT, CDR2 FRNRAP. CDR3 sequence reads: CASGLTITSNGSGELFF. CDR3 nucleotides: TGTGCTAGTGGTTTGACTATTACCTCCAACGGTTCCGGGGAGCTGTTTTTT.

The rearrangement uses TRBV11-2 and TRBJ2-3; the match to TRBD1 covers 9 bases. This CDR3 spans 18 amino acids. CDR1 is SGHAT and CDR2 is FQNNGV in the germline V gene. The ends lost 2 bases at V and 0 bases at J; junction bases unmatched: 9. This chain's CDR3 is CASSLSNRGLTSTDTQYF. CDR3 nucleotide sequence: TGTGCCAGCAGCTTATCCAACAGGGGGCTTACTAGCACAGATACGCAGTATTTT. The full variable domain, completed using reference TRBV11-2 and TRBJ2-3, is EAGVAQSPRYKIIEKRQSVAFWCNPISGHATLYWYQQILGQGPKLLIQFQNNGVVDDSQLPKDRFSAERLKGVDSTLKIQPAKLEDSAVYLCASSLSNRGLTSTDTQYFGPGTRLTVL.

This clonotype has a handful of counts. The chain links TRBV6-1 to TRBJ2-1; 11 nucleotides line up with TRBD2. Germline V gene lookup returns CDR1 MNHNS and CDR2 SASEGT. This CDR3 spans 15 amino acids. The J segment lost 6 bases and the V segment lost 6 bases, leaving 7 bases of the junction unmatched. The CDR3 bases are TGTGCCAGCAGCGCCACTAGCGGGGGCGGCAATGAGCAGTTCTTC. It specifies CASSATSGGGNEQFF.

This chain links TRBV12-3 or TRBV12-4 with TRBJ2-2; possibly TRBD1 for D (6 bases). V was pared by 0 bases and J by 4 bases, with 6 bases between. This CDR3 comprises 14 residues. CDR3 region: CASSLAGATGELFF. In nucleotides, the CDR3 is TGTGCCAGCAGTTTAGCGGGGGCCACCGGGGAGCTGTTTTTT.

The V call is TRBV11-2, the J call TRBJ2-3; no clear D gene. This CDR3 has 14 residues. V was trimmed by 1 base and J by 5 bases, leaving 10 bases between them. CDR1 and CDR2 (germline): SGHAT, FQNNGV. This CDR3 reads CASSLGAPQDTQYF. CDR3 coding DNA: TGTGCCAGCAGCTTAGGCGCGCCGCAAGATACGCAGTATTTT.

This chain uses TRBV15 with TRBJ2-1; the D gene could be TRBD1 or TRBD2 (5 bases each). The CDR3 sequence is 13 residues long. Germline lookup yields CDR1 LNHNV and CDR2 YYDKDF (reference sequence). Between the trimmed V and J ends, which lost 3 bases and 9 bases, there was a span of 12 bases. The CDR3 sequence: CATSSPMGVEQFF. In DNA, the CDR3 is TGTGCCACCAGCAGTCCCATGGGGGTTGAGCAGTTCTTC.

Comment on this clonotype: At one end the junction does not follow the germline gene, possibly because of a read error. The V call is TRBV11-3, the J call TRBJ2-3, with D perhaps matching TRBD2 (5 bases). The CDR3 spans 12 residues. Per the germline V gene, CDR1 is SGHNT and CDR2 is YENEEA. The CDR3 DNA follows: TGTGCCAGCAGCCTTAGCGTAGATGCGCAGTATTTT. It encodes CASSLSVDAQYF.

This clonotype was detected only a few times. The rearrangement joins TRBV27 to TRBJ1-4, with unresolved D. The ends were cut back, 4 bases at V and 0 bases at J, with 15 bases in the middle. The CDR3 spans 17 residues. Germline V lookup: CDR1 MNHEY, CDR2 SMNVEV (reference sequence). CDR3 in DNA: TGTGCCAGCAGTTCTGTCCCCGCCGAGGCAACTAATGAAAAACTGTTTTTT. This sequence encodes CASSSVPAEATNEKLFF.

A few counts support this clonotype. V gene TRBV27 combines with J gene TRBJ2-1; D is unclear. The CDR3 spans 14 residues. Germline V lookup: CDR1 MNHEY, CDR2 SMNVEV (reference sequence). V gave up 3 bases and J gave up 6 bases, with 12 bases separating them. DNA of the CDR3: TGTGCCAGCAGTTTCAGACGGACGGTCAATGAGCAGTTCTTC. It codes for CASSFRRTVNEQFF.

At least ten counts were recorded for this clonotype. This sequence joins TRBV7-2 and TRBJ1-2; D perhaps matches TRBD1 (5 bases). Trimming pared 6 bases from V and 1 base from J, leaving 15 bases between. The CDR3 runs to 15 residues. The germline V gene has CDR1 SGHTA and CDR2 FQGNSA. CDR3 sequence reads: CASRGVVGNNYGYTF. In nucleotides, the CDR3 is TGTGCCAGCAGGGGGGTGGTGGGGAATAACTATGGCTACACCTTC. The variable domain in full, completed from reference TRBV7-2 and TRBJ1-2, reads GAGVSQSPSNKVTEKGKDVELRCDPISGHTALYWYRQSLGQGLEFLIYFQGNSAPDKSGLPSDRFSAERTGGSVSTLTIQRTQQEDSAVYLCASRGVVGNNYGYTFGSGTRLTVV.

This clonotype came up a few times. This sequence joins TRBV7-9 and TRBJ1-3; D remains ambiguous. The CDR3 contains 15 residues. V was clipped by 7 bases and J by 0 bases, with 13 bases between them. Germline V CDR1 and CDR2: SEHNR, FQNEAQ (reference sequence). The CDR3 DNA reads as TGTGCCAGCAAGGGCCCTTTCGACTCTGGAAACACCATATATTTT. Its translation is CASKGPFDSGNTIYF.

The chain combines TRBV5-1 with TRBJ2-3, with 7 positions matching TRBD2. Germline assignment: CDR1 SGHRS and CDR2 YFSETQ. The CDR3 extends over 15 amino acids. The ends lost 0 bases at V and 5 bases at J; junction bases unmatched: 6. CDR3 sequence (DNA): TGCGCCAGCAGCTTGGATGGGGGACTAAAAGATACGCAGTATTTT. Translation gives CASSLDGGLKDTQYF.

The gene calls are TRBV7-9 and TRBJ2-1; TRBD1 might be the D (5 bases). The CDR3 is made up of 15 amino acids. Germline CDR1 SEHNR, CDR2 FQNEAQ (reference sequence). Trimming removed 5 bases from V and 0 bases from J, with 11 bases in between. Here the CDR3 reads CASSLQDGSYNEQFF. The DNA of the CDR3 is TGTGCCAGCAGCCTACAGGACGGCTCCTACAATGAGCAGTTCTTC.

This clonotype was observed a handful of times. V is TRBV19 and J is TRBJ1-1; D uncertain. The CDR3 contains 16 residues. V lost 3 bases, J lost 3 bases, and 17 bases lay in between. Germline V lookup: CDR1 LNHDA, CDR2 SQIVND (reference sequence). The CDR3 DNA is TGTGCCAGTAGTATCGATGGCAGTCCCCCCGACACTGAAGCTTTCTTT. Residues: CASSIDGSPPDTEAFF.

This chain uses TRBV10-3 with TRBJ2-7; D not resolved. Germline assignment: CDR1 ENHRY and CDR2 SYGVKD. The CDR3 is 15 residues long. Trimming removed 6 bases at V and 0 bases at J, with 15 bases between. DNA of the CDR3: TGTGCCATCAGAGTAAAGCATCAGCCCTCCTACGAGCAGTACTTC. The encoded protein is CAIRVKHQPSYEQYF.

This clonotype has only a few counts. The chain couples TRBV19 to TRBJ2-7; TRBD2 matches at 13 bases. This CDR3 spans 15 amino acids. The J segment lost 4 bases and the V segment lost 4 bases, leaving 4 bases of the junction unmatched. The germline gives CDR1 LNHDA, CDR2 SQIVND (reference sequence). This chain's CDR3 is CASSRGLAGLYEQYF. The CDR3 DNA reads TGTGCCAGTAGTAGGGGACTAGCGGGGTTATACGAGCAGTACTTC.

This clonotype has at least ten counts. The rearrangement joins TRBV7-6 to TRBJ1-6, with D possibly matching TRBD1 (5 bases). The CDR3 covers 16 residues. Germline V lookup: CDR1 SGHVS, CDR2 FNYEAQ. V was shortened by 5 bases and J by 8 bases, with 19 bases between the two germline ends. DNA of the CDR3: TGTGCCAGCAGCCCTAGTGTCCCACGGGACGATTCACCCCTCCACTTT. The encoded protein is CASSPSVPRDDSPLHF.

V is TRBV2 and J is TRBJ1-1; unclear D gene. CDR3 size: 13 residues. Trimming shortened V by 4 bases and J by 6 bases, and 12 bases separated the two germline ends. From germline, CDR1 is SNHLY and CDR2 FYNNEI. Here the CDR3 reads CASSVSLGAEAFF. CDR3 DNA sequence: TGTGCCAGCAGTGTTTCATTGGGCGCTGAAGCTTTCTTT.

The chain carries TRBV27 and TRBJ2-1, with D tentatively TRBD1 or TRBD2 (6 bases each). CDR3 length: 16 amino acids. V lost 7 bases to trimming and J lost 2 bases, with 18 bases between them. Germline V gene data show CDR1 as MNHEY and CDR2 as SMNVEV (reference sequence). CDR3 sequence reads: CASTTLGGFAYNEQFF. In DNA, the CDR3 is TGTGCCAGCACCACCTTGGGGGGCTTCGCCTACAATGAGCAGTTCTTC.

This chain joins TRBV9 and TRBJ1-2, with 8 bases identical to TRBD1. CDR1 and CDR2 (germline): SGDLS, YYNGEE. Trimming removed 3 bases from V and 5 bases from J; junction bases left unmatched: 6. The length of the CDR3 is 14 residues. CDR3 protein: CASSGSGQGYGYTF. In DNA form, the CDR3 reads TGTGCCAGCAGCGGATCCGGACAGGGTTATGGCTACACCTTC.

The rearrangement uses TRBV7-8 and TRBJ1-1; 7 bases align to TRBD1. The J segment lost 2 bases and the V segment lost 4 bases, leaving 4 bases of the junction unmatched. The CDR3 is made up of 14 amino acids. Germline-derived CDR1 and CDR2 are SGHVS and FQNEAQ. CDR3 bases: TGTGCCAGCAGCTCGAGGGACAGCAACACTGAAGCTTTCTTT. This sequence encodes CASSSRDSNTEAFF.

This clonotype was counted a few times. The chain recombines TRBV19 with TRBJ2-1; unclear D gene. Germline V gene data show CDR1 as LNHDA and CDR2 as SQIVND (reference sequence). The CDR3 has 17 residues. With 1 base removed from V and 4 bases from J, the gap between germline ends came to 17 bases. CDR3 sequence (DNA): TGTGCCAGTAGTATAGCCCACTTGGGTGAAGGTTACAATGAGCAGTTCTTC. Translating it yields CASSIAHLGEGYNEQFF. The whole variable domain, filled in from reference TRBV19 and TRBJ2-1, reads DGGITQSPKYLFRKEGQNVTLSCEQNLNHDAMYWYRQDPGQGLRLIYYSQIVNDFQKGDIAEGYSVSREKKESFPLTVTSAQKNPTAFYLCASSIAHLGEGYNEQFFGPGTRLTVL.

This clonotype was detected a few times. This chain uses TRBV12-5 with TRBJ1-2, with D tentatively TRBD1 (6 bases). The germline CDR1 and CDR2 sequences are LGHNT and FRNRAP. Trimming removed 3 bases at V and 3 bases at J, with 20 bases between. The CDR3 loop spans 17 amino acids. The CDR3, as DNA: TGTGCTAGTGGTTTTTCCGGAGACGGGGGGCGCTACTATGGCTACACCTTC. Translated, it gives CASGFSGDGGRYYGYTF. Complete variable domain (other parts from reference TRBV12-5 and TRBJ1-2): DARVTQTPRHKVTEMGQEVTMRCQPILGHNTVFWYRQTMMQGLELLAYFRNRAPLDDSGMPKDRFSAEMPDATLATLKIQPSEPRDSAVYFCASGFSGDGGRYYGYTFGSGTRLTVV.

The chain combines TRBV29-1 with TRBJ1-2; D is unclear. Germline CDR1 and CDR2: SQVTM and ANQGSEA. The CDR3 is 14 residues long. Trimming removed 3 bases at V and 2 bases at J, with 13 bases between. The CDR3 here is CSVERAEPNYGYTF. For the CDR3, the DNA is TGCAGCGTTGAGAGGGCCGAGCCCAACTATGGCTACACCTTC.

This clonotype was counted a few times. The V call is TRBV6-2 or TRBV6-3, the J call TRBJ2-7, with D unclear. This CDR3 has 14 residues. Trimming removed 2 bases from V and 4 bases from J, with 12 bases in between. Looked up from germline, CDR1 is MNHEY and CDR2 is SVGEGT. The CDR3 DNA reads TGTGCCAGCAGTTACCGCCTTGGCTCTTACGAGCAGTACGTC. Translated, it gives CASSYRLGSYEQYV.

The V gene is TRBV5-1, the J gene TRBJ2-3; D call uncertain. There are 14 residues in the CDR3. The V and J ends lost 7 bases and 0 bases respectively, with 12 bases between them. Per germline, CDR1 SGHRS and CDR2 YFSETQ. CDR3 loop: CASAALSSTDTQYF. DNA for the CDR3: TGCGCCAGCGCTGCCTTGTCTAGCACAGATACGCAGTATTTT.

This chain connects TRBV10-3 to TRBJ1-3, with 7 positions matching TRBD1. This CDR3 contains 18 residues. V trimming: 4 bases; J trimming: 1 base; junction bases outside the gene matches: 13. Germline CDR1 ENHRY, CDR2 SYGVKD. CDR3 in DNA: TGTGCCATCAGTGGTATTAACAGGGGCGGGAAATCTGGAAACACCATATATTTT. Translating it yields CAISGINRGGKSGNTIYF.

This clonotype was recorded many times. The rearrangement uses TRBV7-2 and TRBJ2-3, with D unclear. Per the germline V gene, CDR1 is SGHTA and CDR2 is FQGNSA. The CDR3 length is 15 residues. Trimming shortened V by 4 bases and J by 3 bases, and 14 bases separated the two germline ends. The CDR3, as DNA: TGTGCCAGCAGCTCCTTGCTCACGCGGACAGATACGCAGTATTTT. Its protein product is CASSSLLTRTDTQYF.

V gene TRBV18 combines with J gene TRBJ1-2, with a possible D match to TRBD1 (5 bases). CDR1 and CDR2 from the germline V gene are KGHSH and LQKENI. This CDR3 contains 17 residues. V was clipped by 3 bases and J by 1 base, with 18 bases between them. The CDR3 DNA reads as TGTGCCAGCTCACCCCTATCGGGCGCCAGGGTTAACTATGGCTACACCTTC. Its translation: CASSPLSGARVNYGYTF. The full variable domain, with the rest looked up from reference TRBV18 and TRBJ1-2, is NAGVMQNPRHLVRRRGQEARLRCSPMKGHSHVYWYRQLPEEGLKFMVYLQKENIIDESGMPKERFSAEFPKEGPSILRIQQVVRGDSAAYFCASSPLSGARVNYGYTFGSGTRLTVV.